One and the same sample provided the 24 T cell receptor beta chains below, sequenced in a study of tumor-infiltrating lymphocytes in primary liver carcinoma (dated by TCRdb to 2015 to 2018). TCRdb records Illumina HiSeq 2500 as the sequencer. A constant-region primer and ProtoScript II reverse transcriptase were used to reverse-transcribe TCRbeta-specific cDNA from 500 ng total RNA. TCRbeta libraries were built with three nested multiplex PCR rounds, a slightly modified ARM-PCR procedure. The first two PCR rounds used multiplex TRBV1-TRBV30 forward primers with a Cbeta reverse primer, each for approximately 9 cycles. TCRdb trimmed public reads at Q25 via fastp, called clones via MiXCR and kept in-frame beta chains. Merged by CDR3 protein, the rows form single entries marked with the most common genes and DNA. Within this sample are approximately 300,000 distinct CDR3 sequences, with approximately 65% of them counted one time only. In total, the top ten clones hold about 9.4% of the sample.

TRIzol reagent was used to extract blood RNA from unsorted whole blood, while the DNeasy Blood & Tissue kit provided the germline DNA. Sequencing was done on a sample of peripheral blood. These receptors all come from a man aged 40-49 years with primary liver carcinoma and hepatitis B virus infection.

Of note for this clonotype: Its ends do not fully match the called genes, so a read error is possible. The gene calls are TRBV6-2 or TRBV6-3 and TRBJ2-7, with 7 nucleotides matching TRBD1. The germline CDR1 and CDR2 sequences are MNHEY and SVGEGT. The CDR3 has 14 amino acids. In DNA, the CDR3 is TGTGTCAGCAGCCACCGGGACAGTTCCTATGAGCAGTACTTC. The encoded protein is CVSSHRDSSYEQYF.

A remark on this clonotype: The CDR3 ends on some other residue instead of the conserved phenylalanine or tryptophan, so this is likely a read error. The chain combines TRBV4-1 with TRBJ2-5, with D possibly being TRBD1 (5 bases). Gene TRBJ2-7 matches the end of the DNA better, so the J call may be wrong. CDR3 length: 19 amino acids. Germline values: CDR1 MGHRA, CDR2 YSYEKL. The CDR3 sequence is CASSQDLNVRDLSIYEQYL. The CDR3 DNA is TGCGCCAGCAGCCAAGACTTGAACGTCAGGGATTTATCAATCTACGAGCAGTACCTC.

This clonotype was observed many times. The chain is built from TRBV6-5 and TRBJ2-3, with TRBD2 matching 11 bases. Germline CDR1 MNHEY, CDR2 SVGAGI. The CDR3 spans 16 residues. V dropped 3 bases and J dropped 5; count of bases not matched to a gene: 7. The CDR3, as DNA: TGTGCCAGCAGTTATGTCCCCCTAGCGGGAGGAGATACGCAGTATTTT. This translates into CASSYVPLAGGDTQYF.

This clonotype has ten or more counts. The rearrangement uses TRBV6-5 and TRBJ2-5; a possible D gene is TRBD1 (5 bases). The CDR3 is 13 amino acids. V dropped 6 bases and J dropped 5 bases, with 13 bases sitting between them. Per germline, CDR1 MNHEY and CDR2 SVGAGI. The CDR3 region is CASRARALETQYF. The CDR3 nucleotides read TGTGCCAGCAGGGCCAGGGCTTTGGAGACCCAGTACTTC.

The chain links TRBV6-6 to TRBJ2-3; D is ambiguous. The germline gives CDR1 MNHNY, CDR2 SVGAGI (reference sequence). This CDR3 comprises 13 residues. As DNA, the CDR3 is TGTATCAGCCGGCAGGAAAGCACAGATACGCAGTATTTT. Protein sequence: CISRQESTDTQYF.

This clonotype has just a few counts. This chain uses TRBV5-6 with TRBJ1-1; possibly TRBD1 for D (5 bases). CDR1 is SGHDT and CDR2 is YYEEEE in the germline V gene. V lost 0 bases to trimming and J lost 2 bases, with 11 bases between them. The CDR3 covers 15 residues. CDR3 nucleotide sequence: TGTGCCAGCAGCTTGGTACCGACAGCAAACACTGAAGCTTTCTTT. It is translated as CASSLVPTANTEAFF.

Regarding this clonotype: A read error may be the cause here, since a much bigger clone is one base away. V gene TRBV29-1 combines with J gene TRBJ2-1, with D tentatively TRBD2 (6 bases). Germline CDR1 SQVTM, CDR2 ANQGSEA. The CDR3 is 9 residues long. CDR3 in DNA: TGCAGCGTCGGGGGTGAGCAGCTCTTC. Translation gives CSVGGEQLF.

In its sample, this clonotype was seen many times. This chain uses TRBV11-2 with TRBJ2-7; D is undetermined. Germline V CDR1 and CDR2: SGHAT, FQNNGV. The CDR3 is 11 amino acids. The V end was cut by 5 bases, the J end by 7 bases, with 9 bases between. CDR3 residues: CASSLSREQYF. In nucleotides, the CDR3 is TGTGCCAGCAGCCTTAGCAGGGAGCAGTACTTC.

Remarks on this clonotype: It may be a read error: a sequence one base away is much more abundant. This chain uses TRBV4-2 with TRBJ1-1; D remains unclear. The CDR3 totals 14 residues. CDR1 and CDR2 from the germline V gene are LGHNA and YNFKEQ. Written as DNA, the CDR3 is TGTGCCAGCAGCCAAGGCGGGTTGAACACTGAAGCTTCCTTT. It is translated as CASSQGGLNTEASF.

The DNA of the CDR3 is TGTGCCAGCAGCCCCCGGGTAGCGGGATACACCACGGAGCTGTTTTTT. Protein: CASSPRVAGYTTELFF. This chain connects TRBV11-3 to TRBJ2-2; 8 nucleotides align to TRBD2. Germline trimming cut 5 bases from V and 10 bases from J; bases unmatched to any gene: 15. Germline values: CDR1 SGHNT, CDR2 YENEEA. This CDR3 comprises 16 residues.

As for this clonotype: The final CDR3 position lacks the conserved phenylalanine or tryptophan, pointing to a likely read error. This chain joins TRBV10-3 and TRBJ2-1; D remains ambiguous. The CDR3 totals 13 residues. Germline V gene data show CDR1 as ENHRY and CDR2 as SYGVKD. V lost 2 bases and J 3 bases, leaving 5 bases between the germline ends. The CDR3 region has the DNA TGTGCCATCAGTGAGGTCAGCTACAATGAGCAGTTCTCC. Residues: CAISEVSYNEQFS.

J is TRBJ2-3 and V is TRBV11-2; D is perhaps TRBD2 (5 bases). CDR3 length equals 13 residues. Trimming cost V 5 bases and J 5 bases, with 11 bases left between them. CDR1 and CDR2 (germline): SGHAT, FQNNGV. The CDR3 loop reads CASSLYRGDTQYF. The CDR3 nucleotides are TGTGCCAGCAGCCTTTATCGGGGAGATACGCAGTATTTT.

The chain carries TRBV24-1 and TRBJ2-1, with 7 bases that match TRBD2. The CDR3 has 16 residues. V lost 2 bases, J lost 3 bases, and 6 bases stayed unmatched. Looked up from germline, CDR1 is KGHDR and CDR2 is SFDVKD. In DNA, the CDR3 is TGTGCCACCAGTGATTCTATAGCGGGTCACTACAATGAGCAGTTCTTC. Protein sequence: CATSDSIAGHYNEQFF.

With regard to this clonotype: With a much larger clone just one base away, this may be a read error. The chain uses TRBV6-5 and TRBJ2-5; D may be TRBD2 (5 bases). Germline V gene data show CDR1 as MNHEY and CDR2 as SVGAGI. This CDR3 spans 16 amino acids. CDR3 DNA: TGTGCCAGCAGTTACTCGCCTGCGGGCCGCCAAGAGACCCATTACTTC. Translation: CASSYSPAGRQETHYF.

The chain has TRBV5-6 and TRBJ2-5; 8 positions agree with TRBD2. From germline, CDR1 is SGHDT and CDR2 YYEEEE. With V trimmed by 2 bases and J by 5 bases, 20 bases remained unmatched. This CDR3 spans 19 amino acids. The CDR3 here is CASSFTVSAGGLGGETQYF. The CDR3 DNA follows: TGTGCCAGCAGCTTCACGGTTTCGGCGGGAGGTCTAGGCGGGGAGACCCAGTACTTC. Full variable domain (outside the CDR3, taken from reference TRBV5-6 and TRBJ2-5): DAGVTQSPTHLIKTRGQQVTLRCSPKSGHDTVSWYQQALGQGPQFIFQYYEEEERQRGNFPDRFSGHQFPNYSSELNVNALLLGDSALYLCASSFTVSAGGLGGETQYFGPGTRLLVL.

Regarding this clonotype: An end of the junction does not agree with germline; a read error may underlie this. This chain joins TRBV28 and TRBJ1-5; no firm D call. The germline gives CDR1 MDHEN, CDR2 SYDVKM. This CDR3 is 12 amino acids long. The CDR3 spells CVSNPRNQPQHF. DNA of the CDR3: TGTGTCAGCAACCCTCGCAATCAGCCCCAGCATTTT. The full variable domain, in which reference TRBV28 and TRBJ1-5 provide the parts outside the CDR3, is DVKVTQSSRYLVKRTGEKVFLECVQDMDHENMFWYRQDPGLGLRLIYFSYDVKMKEKGDIPEGYSVSREKKERFSLILESASTNQTSMYLCVSNPRNQPQHFGDGTRLSIL.

The chain uses TRBV5-1 and TRBJ2-1; TRBD1 is a possible D gene (5 bases). This CDR3 spans 15 amino acids. V lost 6 bases, J lost 1 base, and 14 bases lay in between. The V gene's germline CDR1 is SGHRS and CDR2 YFSETQ. CDR3 amino acids: CASIPVQGSYNEQFF. The CDR3 DNA is TGCGCCAGCATCCCTGTCCAGGGTTCCTACAATGAGCAGTTCTTC.

Turning to this clonotype: Just one base apart from a much larger clone, this may be a read error. The chain combines TRBV5-1 with TRBJ2-7; D is perhaps TRBD2 (7 bases). The CDR3 consists of 13 residues. The germline gives CDR1 SGHRS, CDR2 YFSETQ. In nucleotides, the CDR3 is TGCCCCAGCAGCTTGGGGGGGCTCTACGAGCAGTACTTC. It translates to CPSSLGGLYEQYF.

This clonotype has a handful of counts. The V gene is TRBV11-2, the J gene TRBJ1-4; the match to TRBD1 covers 11 bases. Germline-derived CDR1 and CDR2 are SGHAT and FQNNGV. The CDR3 length is 17 residues. After removal of 3 bases from V and 7 bases from J, the junction contained 10 bases not matched to a gene. CDR3 sequence: CASSFLGQGAAGEKLFF. CDR3 bases: TGTGCCAGCAGCTTCCTCGGACAGGGGGCAGCTGGTGAAAAACTGTTTTTT.

V is TRBV5-6 and J is TRBJ2-7; D might be TRBD2 (6 bases). This CDR3 has 15 residues. Between the trimmed V and J ends, which lost 4 bases and 1 base, there was a span of 15 bases. Germline V gene sequence: CDR1 SGHDT, CDR2 YYEEEE. The CDR3 is CASSAVGSGSYEQYF. Written as DNA, the CDR3 is TGTGCCAGCAGCGCGGTCGGTAGCGGATCCTACGAGCAGTACTTC.

A few counts support this clonotype. The genes are TRBV5-4 and TRBJ2-7; the match to TRBD2 covers 9 bases. The trim removed 7 bases at V and 5 bases at J, leaving 10 bases unmatched. Germline V gives CDR1 SGHNT, CDR2 YYREEE (reference sequence). There are 14 residues in the CDR3. The chain's CDR3 is CASDPGGRAHEQYF. The CDR3 coding sequence is TGTGCCAGCGACCCAGGCGGGAGGGCTCACGAGCAGTACTTC.

The sample holds a few counts of this clonotype. The genes are TRBV5-1 and TRBJ1-4; D is ambiguous. This CDR3 region has 14 residues. Between the trimmed V and J ends, which lost 0 bases and 8 bases, there was a span of 11 bases. The V gene's germline CDR1 is SGHRS and CDR2 YFSETQ. The CDR3 loop is CASSLEGRGEKLFF. The CDR3 DNA reads TGCGCCAGCAGCTTGGAGGGAAGAGGGGAAAAACTGTTTTTT.

In the case of this clonotype: A much larger clone lies one base from this, so it may be a read error. The V call is TRBV6-9, the J call TRBJ1-4; D ambiguous. This CDR3 has 14 amino acids. V was pared by 8 bases and J by 3 bases, with 13 bases between. Germline values: CDR1 MNHGY, CDR2 SVAAGI. CDR3 DNA: TGTGCCAGCGCTATCGGTACAGCTAATGAAAAACTGTTTTTT. It yields the protein CASAIGTANEKLFF.

The chain links TRBV5-8 to TRBJ2-1; 15 nucleotides line up with TRBD2. Germline loops: CDR1 SGHTS, CDR2 YDEGEE. V lost 5 bases to trimming and J lost 2 bases; unmatched junction nucleotides: 11. The CDR3 consists of 19 residues. For the CDR3, the DNA is TGTGCCAGCAGGCCCCTGGGACTAGCGGGAGGTTTAACCTACAATGAGCAGTTCTTC. This encodes CASRPLGLAGGLTYNEQFF. Full variable domain (remainder filled in from reference TRBV5-8 and TRBJ2-1): EAGVTQSPTHLIKTRGQQATLRCSPISGHTSVYWYQQALGLGLQFLLWYDEGEERNRGNFPPRFSGRQFPNYSSELNVNALELEDSALYLCASRPLGLAGGLTYNEQFFGPGTRLTVL.